These 6 T cell receptor beta chains were all obtained from the same sample, sequenced in a study of immune characterization of retroperitoneal liposarcoma. TCRdb independently ran MiXCR on the PCR reads; one entry per CDR3 protein. The sample contains roughly 12,000 distinct CDR3 sequences, roughly 26% of which appear only once. Sequencing used tumor tissue. Source of these receptors: a female donor with retroperitoneal liposarcoma.

The rearrangement links TRBV12-3 or TRBV12-4 to TRBJ2-4, with a possible D match to TRBD1 (6 bases). The CDR3 spans 13 residues. Trimming left V 7 bases short and J 6 bases short, with 13 bases between. CDR3 nucleotide sequence: TGTGCCAGCACCCCTCAGGGGTTAAACATTCAGTACTTC. Protein: CASTPQGLNIQYF.

This clonotype was detected many times. The V gene is TRBV7-8, the J gene TRBJ2-1; D is possibly TRBD1 (7 bases). The ends were cut back, 5 bases at V and 4 bases at J, with 15 bases in the middle. The CDR3 spans 15 residues. CDR1 SGHVS and CDR2 FQNEAQ come from the germline V gene. The CDR3 coding sequence is TGTGCCAGCAGCCAGGGGGGAGAGGGGTACAATGAGCAGTTCTTC. It yields the protein CASSQGGEGYNEQFF.

This clonotype was observed at least ten times. The rearrangement uses TRBV12-3 or TRBV12-4 and TRBJ2-1; 9 bases map to TRBD2. The assigned J gene may be wrong: the sequence end matches TRBJ2-7 better. The CDR3 length is 14 residues. The DNA of the CDR3 is TGTGCCAGCAGTCGGACTAGCGCGGACTACGAGCAGTACTTC. This gives the protein CASSRTSADYEQYF.

The chain uses TRBV7-6 and TRBJ2-5; no definite D call. The DNA end is a closer match to TRBJ2-1, so the J assignment may be wrong. There are 13 residues in the CDR3. Germline V lookup: CDR1 SGHVS, CDR2 FNYEAQ. The CDR3 DNA reads as TGTGCCAGCAGCTTAGGGTACCAAGAGACCCAGTTCTTC. Amino acid sequence: CASSLGYQETQFF.

By share of the sample, this clonotype is medium-sized. The chain links TRBV6-1 to TRBJ2-5; TRBD2 might be the D (7 bases). CDR1 MNHNS and CDR2 SASEGT come from the germline V gene. V lost 6 bases, J lost 5 bases, and 19 bases lay in between. This CDR3 contains 15 residues. The CDR3: CASSHNLGGRETQYF. CDR3 bases: TGTGCCAGCAGCCATAACCTGGGGGGGCGGGAGACCCAGTACTTC.

V is TRBV27 and J is TRBJ2-1; 7 bases agree with TRBD2. Per germline, CDR1 MNHEY and CDR2 SMNVEV (reference sequence). The V segment lost 5 bases and the J segment 1 base; nucleotides outside the gene matches: 5. The length of the CDR3 is 15 residues. Here the CDR3 reads CASSGGGRSYNEQFF. CDR3 bases: TGTGCCAGCAGTGGGGGGGGTAGATCCTACAATGAGCAGTTCTTC.